The 3 T cell receptor beta chains below come from one sample, sequenced in a study of T cell repertoires in cytomegalovirus infection. For these TCRs, the target antigens are not known. TCRdb fed the reads into MiXCR, producing one record per CDR3 protein. The top ten hold over 12% of the sample, which has some 920,000 distinct CDR3 sequences, around 32% seen once. This sample comprised cultured CD8+ T cells from PBMCs, obtained from culture after CMV antigen stimulation. These TCRs come from a human donor in good health (CMV status not recorded). Some clones in this sample may be carry-over from other donors' samples.

The V gene is TRBV2, the J gene TRBJ2-1; no reliable D call. The CDR3 has 14 amino acids. Germline values: CDR1 SNHLY, CDR2 FYNNEI. Between the trimmed V and J ends, which lost 2 bases and 5 bases, there was a span of 10 bases. The CDR3 loop reads CASSELVNNNEQFF. DNA for the CDR3: TGTGCCAGCAGTGAATTGGTCAATAACAATGAGCAGTTCTTC.

V is TRBV12-5 and J is TRBJ2-7; 8 nucleotides match TRBD2. Losses at the gene ends were 4 bases for V and 2 bases for J; bases not matched to a gene: 7. This CDR3 has 15 amino acids. The germline gives CDR1 LGHNT, CDR2 FRNRAP. The CDR3 sequence is CASGYRRGDPYEQYF. The CDR3 bases are TGTGCTAGTGGTTATCGGCGGGGGGACCCCTACGAGCAGTACTTC.

This rearrangement joins TRBV6-1 to TRBJ1-1, with no clear D. The CDR3 contains 12 residues. The V end lost 6 bases, the J end lost 4 bases, and 9 bases lay between the germline ends. Germline CDR1 MNHNS, CDR2 SASEGT. CDR3 residues: CASRAWGTEAFF. DNA of the CDR3: TGTGCCAGCAGAGCGTGGGGCACTGAAGCTTTCTTT.